Presented here are 21 T cell receptor beta chains from one specimen sequenced in a study of shared clonotypes between healthy human individuals. The table came from immunoSEQ multiplex PCR; TCRdb's copy has only in-frame clones and leaves some out. The sample records over 850,000 clones, roughly 74% being singletons. Source material: memory CD4+ T cells from PBMCs. As for subset: CD45RA-negative fraction. All receptors derive from a man aged 18-30 years in good health. Some clones in this sample may be carry-over from other donors' samples.

The genes are TRBV11-2 and TRBJ1-2, with 8 positions matching TRBD1. Trimming cost V 0 bases and J 6 bases; bases outside gene matches: 12. The length of the CDR3 is 17 residues. Germline-derived CDR1 and CDR2 are SGHAT and FQNNGV. CDR3 coding DNA: TGTGCCAGCAGCTTAGAAAGCCGGGGCAGGGGGCCCGATGGCTACACCTTC. Translation gives CASSLESRGRGPDGYTF.

This chain connects TRBV5-1 to TRBJ1-2; D is uncertain. Trimming stripped 0 bases from V and 10 bases from J, with 10 bases between. The CDR3 totals 12 residues. Germline V gives CDR1 SGHRS, CDR2 YFSETQ. The chain's CDR3 is CASSLDDDLYTF. The CDR3 region has the DNA TGCGCCAGCAGCTTGGACGACGATCTCTACACCTTC.

The V and J genes are TRBV28 and TRBJ1-5; no definite D call. The V end lost 1 base, the J end lost 11 bases, and 12 bases lay between the germline ends. The CDR3 loop spans 13 amino acids. Germline CDR1 MDHEN, CDR2 SYDVKM. The CDR3 DNA reads TGTGCCAGCAGTTTATCCTTAGTAGTTTCCCAGCATTTT. Its protein is CASSLSLVVSQHF.

This chain uses TRBV5-4 with TRBJ2-1; 7 bases are a match to TRBD2. V trimming: 4 bases; J trimming: 5 bases; junction bases outside the gene matches: 12. Germline V CDR1 and CDR2: SGHNT, YYREEE (reference sequence). The CDR3 has 16 residues. This chain's CDR3 is CASSPNGRTNHNEQFF. The CDR3 DNA reads TGTGCCAGCAGCCCGAACGGGAGGACAAACCACAATGAGCAGTTCTTC.

The CDR3 DNA reads TGTGCCAGCAGCTTGGGACAGCTATTATACAATGAGCAGTTCTTC. Amino acids: CASSLGQLLYNEQFF. V gene TRBV5-6 combines with J gene TRBJ2-1; D may be TRBD1 (5 bases). V gave up 0 bases and J gave up 4 bases, with 11 bases separating them. There are 15 residues in the CDR3. Germline loops: CDR1 SGHDT, CDR2 YYEEEE.

About this clone itself: The junction differs from germline at one of its ends, possibly a read error. The V gene is TRBV28, the J gene TRBJ2-2, with D maybe TRBD2 (6 bases). CDR3 length equals 12 residues. Germline V gene data show CDR1 as MDHEN and CDR2 as SYDVKM. CDR3 DNA sequence: TGTGCCAGCAGTTTATGGCCCGGGGGGCTGTTTTTT. Its translation: CASSLWPGGLFF.

The genes are TRBV27 and TRBJ2-6, with D perhaps TRBD1 (6 bases). CDR3 size: 20 residues. The V end lost 0 bases, the J end lost 4 bases, and 22 bases lay between the germline ends. Looked up from germline, CDR1 is MNHEY and CDR2 is SMNVEV (reference sequence). The CDR3 DNA sequence: TGTGCCAGCAGTTTATCGATTCGGGGCGACTGGGGGCCCGGGGCCAACGTCCTGACTTTC. Protein product: CASSLSIRGDWGPGANVLTF.

The V gene is TRBV27, the J gene TRBJ2-1; 7 positions agree with TRBD1. V was pared by 6 bases and J by 3 bases, with 5 bases of the junction left unmatched. This CDR3 comprises 14 residues. Germline CDR1 and CDR2: MNHEY and SMNVEV (reference sequence). This CDR3 is CASSQTGVYNEQFF. The CDR3 bases are TGTGCCAGCAGCCAAACAGGGGTCTACAATGAGCAGTTCTTC.

The chain recombines TRBV14 with TRBJ1-2; no clear D. CDR1 and CDR2 from the germline V gene are SGHDN and FVKESK. The CDR3 sequence is 13 residues long. Between the trimmed V and J ends, which lost 4 bases and 4 bases, there was a span of 10 bases. The CDR3 is CASSPGGIYGYTF. The CDR3, as DNA: TGTGCCAGCAGCCCGGGCGGAATCTATGGCTACACCTTC.

In regard to this clone: An end of the junction does not agree with germline; a read error may underlie this. The V gene is TRBV30, the J gene TRBJ2-6; D call uncertain. This CDR3 is built from 13 residues. The germline V gene has CDR1 GTSNPN and CDR2 SVGIG (reference sequence). As DNA, the CDR3 is TGTGCCTGGACCTTATCTGGCGCCAACGTCCTGACTTTC. It is translated as CAWTLSGANVLTF.

The chain links TRBV7-3 to TRBJ2-3; D perhaps matches TRBD1 (6 bases). This CDR3 has 14 amino acids. The V end was cut by 5 bases, the J end by 2 bases, with 11 bases between. Germline V CDR1 and CDR2: SGHTA, FQGTGA. In DNA form, the CDR3 reads TGTGCCAGCAGCCAACAGGGAAACACAGATACGCAGTATTTT. It is translated as CASSQQGNTDTQYF.

This clone was seen just once. V usage is TRBV6-5 and J usage is TRBJ2-1, with TRBD2 identical over 7 bases. Germline CDR1 MNHEY, CDR2 SVGAGI. The V and J ends lost 4 bases and 2 bases, in that order; junction bases with no gene match: 5. The CDR3 extends over 15 amino acids. CDR3 in amino acids: CASSSLAAPYNEQFF. In DNA, the CDR3 is TGTGCCAGCAGTTCCCTAGCGGCCCCCTACAATGAGCAGTTCTTC.

This clone was seen more than once but under ten times. This chain uses TRBV9 with TRBJ1-1; no clear D. CDR3 length: 13 residues. V was clipped by 0 bases and J by 10 bases, with 13 bases between them. CDR1 and CDR2 (germline): SGDLS, YYNGEE. CDR3: CASSVGGGNRAFF. Written as DNA, the CDR3 is TGTGCCAGCAGCGTAGGGGGAGGGAACCGAGCTTTCTTT.

The CDR3 protein is CASSLIHLTKNIQYF. The CDR3 DNA is TGTGCCAGCAGCTTAATCCACCTAACCAAAAACATTCAGTACTTC. The chain uses TRBV7-9 and TRBJ2-4; D gene ambiguous. Trimming took 2 bases from V and 2 from J, leaving 10 bases between them. CDR1 is SEHNR and CDR2 is FQNEAQ in the germline V gene (reference sequence). The CDR3 contains 15 residues.

The rearrangement joins TRBV5-4 to TRBJ1-1; a possible D gene is TRBD1 (6 bases). Between the trimmed V and J ends, which lost 2 bases and 3 bases, there was a span of 11 bases. The germline gives CDR1 SGHNT, CDR2 YYREEE (reference sequence). CDR3 length: 14 residues. The CDR3 loop is CASSLQGGDTEAFF. CDR3 sequence (DNA): TGTGCCAGCAGCTTACAGGGAGGGGACACTGAAGCTTTCTTT.

This rearrangement joins TRBV7-3 to TRBJ2-5, with D unclear. The CDR3 runs 15 residues. Trimming removed 0 bases from V and 4 bases from J, with 12 bases in between. Germline CDR1 reads SGHTA; CDR2 reads FQGTGA. Here the CDR3 reads CASSLTALGLETQYF. The CDR3 DNA is TGTGCCAGCAGCTTAACTGCCTTAGGGTTAGAGACCCAGTACTTC.

V usage is TRBV5-1 and J usage is TRBJ2-1, with 15 nucleotides matching TRBD2. Trimming removed 4 bases from V and 8 bases from J; junction bases left unmatched: 7. The CDR3 runs 16 residues. CDR1 is SGHRS and CDR2 is YFSETQ in the germline V gene. The CDR3 sequence: CASSMGLAGGTYEQFF. CDR3 in DNA: TGCGCCAGCAGCATGGGACTAGCGGGGGGTACATATGAGCAGTTCTTC.

The V gene is TRBV18, the J gene TRBJ1-2, with TRBD1 as a possible D gene (5 bases). Germline V lookup: CDR1 KGHSH, CDR2 LQKENI. The V and J ends lost 3 bases and 1 base respectively, with 9 bases between them. CDR3 size: 14 residues. The CDR3 region has the DNA TGTGCCAGCTCACCGGGACGGATTAACTATGGCTACACCTTC. Protein: CASSPGRINYGYTF.

This clone occurred many times. The identical CDR3 is also encoded by other nucleotide sequences in the sample. This chain uses TRBV6-5 with TRBJ2-7; 9 positions match TRBD1. Germline assignment: CDR1 MNHEY and CDR2 SVGAGI. The CDR3 contains 12 residues. The J segment lost 2 bases and the V segment lost 10 bases, leaving 3 bases of the junction unmatched. The CDR3 coding sequence is TGTGCCACACGACAGGGGGCCTACGAGCAGTACTTC. As protein: CATRQGAYEQYF.

The V call is TRBV5-5, the J call TRBJ1-1; TRBD1 might be the D (6 bases). This CDR3 has 15 amino acids. Trimming removed 0 bases from V and 10 bases from J, with 19 bases in between. Germline CDR1 and CDR2: SGHKS and YYEKEE (reference sequence). CDR3 nucleotide sequence: TGTGCCAGCAGCTTGGGACAGGCCGCCCAAGCCGGAGCTTTCTTT. Its protein product is CASSLGQAAQAGAFF.

The gene calls are TRBV6-5 and TRBJ1-4; 7 bases map to TRBD1. The CDR3 runs to 16 residues. The germline V gene encodes CDR1 MNHEY and CDR2 SVGAGI. Trimming removed 3 bases from V and 3 bases from J; junction bases left unmatched: 7. This CDR3 reads CASSYLRGQANEKLFF. DNA for the CDR3: TGTGCCAGCAGTTATTTGAGGGGGCAGGCTAATGAAAAACTGTTTTTT.